The clone carrying this TCR beta chain appeared many times. V was pared by 2 bases and J by 2 bases, with 10 bases between. The CDR3 runs 15 residues. The germline V gene has CDR1 MDHEN and CDR2 SYDVKM. The sample belongs to a study of T cells in Graves' hyperthyroidism and ophthalmopathy. The investigators amplified TCR beta CDR3 regions from RNA transcripts. HTBI primers were the set used in a first-round RT-PCR of the TCR CDR3. MiXCR was run by TCRdb on the multiplex PCR reads, yielding one entry per CDR3 protein. The table has more than 350,000 distinct CDR3 sequences, over 12% seen once. Material: blood. The clonotype was recovered from a woman in her fifties or sixties with Graves' ophthalmopathy. The chain is built from TRBV28 and TRBJ2-1; a possible D gene is TRBD2 (5 bases). CDR3 coding DNA: TGTGCCAGCAGTTTAAAAGAGGGCGCCTACAATGAGCAGTTCTTC. This sequence encodes CASSLKEGAYNEQFF.